This record looks at one TCR beta chain sequence and its context. Antigen: not known. This sample is part of a study of cytomegalovirus exposure and HLA in healthy donors. Study results and limitations: Many donors shared some public TCRs, even though most TCR sequences were rare.

TCRdb keeps only in-frame clones here, not all; method: immunoSEQ multiplex PCR. The profile covers some 170,000 clones, with about 86% appearing a single time and 1.4% taken by the ten largest. This CDR3 is built from 16 residues. From germline, CDR1 is KGHSH and CDR2 LQKENI. V shed 6 bases and J 3 bases; nucleotides not matched to a gene: 8. V and J are TRBV18 and TRBJ2-3, with 11 positions matching TRBD2. The clonotype was recovered from a young woman in good health and CMV-seronegative. The material sequenced was PBMCs. This CDR3 reads CASSPRLAGFTDTQYF. CDR3 DNA sequence: TGTGCCAGCTCTCCAAGACTAGCGGGATTTACAGATACGCAGTATTTT.